These 15 T cell receptor beta chains were sequenced from one sample in a study of T cell clonotyping in hematopoietic cell transplantation. As to time point: recipient sample about 28 days before transplant, after cytoreduction. Libraries were prepared by immunoSEQ multiplex PCR; TCRdb keeps only in-frame clonotypes and omits some of them. The sample comprises 29,000 or so clones, around three quarters of which are singletons, and 6% to 7.5% rests with the top ten. Sample: peripheral blood mononuclear cells, taken before stem cell transplant. These receptors were taken from a woman aged 25 to 39 with chronic myeloid leukemia. Some clones in this sample may be carry-over from other donors' samples.

The sample holds one count of this clone. The rearrangement uses TRBV30 and TRBJ1-5; weak D call: TRBD1 (5 bases). This CDR3 region has 13 residues. CDR1 is GTSNPN, CDR2 SVGIG, per germline (reference sequence). V was clipped by 3 bases and J by 5 bases, with 11 bases between them. Written as DNA, the CDR3 is TGTGCCTGGAGCGGACAAAGAGATCAGCCCCAGCATTTT. As protein: CAWSGQRDQPQHF.

This chain links TRBV6-6 with TRBJ1-1; TRBD1 might be the D (5 bases). CDR1 is MNHNY, CDR2 SVGAGI, per germline (reference sequence). V lost 9 bases and J lost 1, with 12 bases in between. The CDR3 spans 13 residues. For the CDR3, the DNA is TGTGCCAGTAAAAGGGGAGCGAACACTGAAGCTTTCTTT. Its protein product is CASKRGANTEAFF.

The CDR3 is CASSYLGELFF. In DNA, the CDR3 is TGTGCCAGCAGTTACCTAGGGGAGCTGTTTTTT. The chain is built from TRBV6-5 and TRBJ2-2, with D unclear. V gave up 2 bases and J gave up 8 bases, with 3 bases separating them. The CDR3 sequence is 11 residues long. Germline CDR1 is MNHEY and CDR2 is SVGAGI.

The V and J genes are TRBV7-2 and TRBJ2-3, with 7 bases matching TRBD2. From germline, CDR1 is SGHTA and CDR2 FQGNSA. The CDR3 is 14 amino acids. Unmatched junction bases numbered 6, after V lost 3 bases and J lost 6 bases. Here the CDR3 reads CASSLGGVPDTQYF. The CDR3 region has the DNA TGTGCCAGCAGCTTGGGAGGGGTTCCGGATACGCAGTATTTT.

This clone was picked up a small number of times. The chain uses TRBV19 and TRBJ1-5, with D perhaps TRBD1 (6 bases). Germline CDR1 and CDR2: LNHDA and SQIVND (reference sequence). Trimming pared 5 bases from V and 0 bases from J, leaving 11 bases between. This CDR3 has 15 amino acids. CDR3 sequence reads: CASSPSRGSNQPQHF. The CDR3 nucleotides are TGTGCCAGTAGTCCGAGCAGGGGTAGCAATCAGCCCCAGCATTTT.

This clone occurred a few times. The chain combines TRBV29-1 with TRBJ1-3; 7 positions match TRBD1. There are 14 residues in the CDR3. Germline lookup yields CDR1 SQVTM and CDR2 ANQGSEA. Trimming at V came to 6 bases and at J to 3 bases, leaving 8 bases not matched to a gene. In nucleotides, the CDR3 is TGCAGCGTCACGATGACAGGGATTGGAAACACCATATATTTT. Translated: CSVTMTGIGNTIYF.

The genes are TRBV7-2 and TRBJ1-2; D gene unclear. Germline CDR1 and CDR2: SGHTA and FQGNSA. V shed 5 bases and J shed 6 bases, with 13 bases lying between them. CDR3 length equals 13 residues. CDR3 protein: CASSPHSGNGYTF. DNA of the CDR3: TGTGCCAGCAGCCCACACAGCGGTAATGGCTACACCTTC. Drawing the rest from reference TRBV7-2 and TRBJ1-2, the complete variable domain is GAGVSQSPSNKVTEKGKDVELRCDPISGHTALYWYRQSLGQGLEFLIYFQGNSAPDKSGLPSDRFSAERTGGSVSTLTIQRTQQEDSAVYLCASSPHSGNGYTFGSGTRLTVV.

CDR3 nucleotides: TGTGCCAGCAGTTCCCGACAGGGTAATCAGCCCCAGCATTTT. Amino acids: CASSSRQGNQPQHF. The chain carries TRBV27 and TRBJ1-5; 7 bases agree with TRBD1. V lost 4 bases to trimming and J lost 4 bases; unmatched junction nucleotides: 4. From germline, CDR1 is MNHEY and CDR2 SMNVEV (reference sequence). This CDR3 region has 14 residues.

This clone was observed a handful of times. The gene calls are TRBV2 and TRBJ1-2; weak D call: TRBD1 (5 bases). Germline values: CDR1 SNHLY, CDR2 FYNNEI. Trimming pared 5 bases from V and 3 bases from J, leaving 19 bases between. This CDR3 contains 16 residues. The CDR3 spells CASSQGATGSHYGYTF. In nucleotides, the CDR3 is TGTGCCAGCAGTCAGGGCGCCACGGGGTCCCACTATGGCTACACCTTC.

There are a few counts of this clone. This rearrangement joins TRBV19 to TRBJ1-1, with 8 bases matching TRBD1. V gave up 7 bases and J gave up 8 bases; unmatched junction bases: 3. The CDR3 runs to 11 residues. The germline V gene has CDR1 LNHDA and CDR2 SQIVND (reference sequence). CDR3 amino acids: CASMGDREAFF. As DNA, the CDR3 is TGTGCCAGTATGGGGGACAGGGAAGCTTTCTTT.

The chain's CDR3 is CASRLRTGGRWAYTF. The DNA of the CDR3 is TGTGCCAGCAGACTTCGGACAGGGGGGAGGTGGGCCTACACCTTC. The V call is TRBV2, the J call TRBJ1-2, with TRBD1 matching 10 bases. Germline V gene lookup returns CDR1 SNHLY and CDR2 FYNNEI. V lost 6 bases to trimming and J lost 10 bases; unmatched junction nucleotides: 14. There are 15 residues in the CDR3.

The V and J genes are TRBV19 and TRBJ1-6; no reliable D call. Trimming shortened V by 1 base and J by 9 bases, and 16 bases separated the two germline ends. This CDR3 is 16 amino acids long. The germline CDR1 and CDR2 sequences are LNHDA and SQIVND (reference sequence). CDR3 loop: CASSIGPTRQSSPLHF. CDR3 nucleotide sequence: TGTGCCAGTAGTATAGGACCTACAAGGCAGAGTTCACCCCTCCACTTT.

This chain joins TRBV25-1 and TRBJ2-3, with 8 bases identical to TRBD2. This CDR3 is 15 amino acids long. Germline assignment: CDR1 MGHDK and CDR2 SYGVNS. Losses at the gene ends were 7 bases for V and 1 base for J; bases not matched to a gene: 7. Here the CDR3 DNA reads TGTGCCAGCATGGGCGGGGGGAGACGCACAGATACGCAGTATTTT. Translating gives CASMGGGRRTDTQYF.

V gene TRBV5-6 combines with J gene TRBJ1-2, with D unclear. CDR3 size: 12 residues. Germline loops: CDR1 SGHDT, CDR2 YYEEEE. Trimming took 4 bases from V and 2 from J, leaving 6 bases between them. CDR3 protein: CASSRYNYGYTF. The CDR3 DNA reads TGTGCCAGCAGCCGATACAACTATGGCTACACCTTC. Full variable domain (rest looked up from reference TRBV5-6 and TRBJ1-2): DAGVTQSPTHLIKTRGQQVTLRCSPKSGHDTVSWYQQALGQGPQFIFQYYEEEERQRGNFPDRFSGHQFPNYSSELNVNALLLGDSALYLCASSRYNYGYTFGSGTRLTVV.

The gene calls are TRBV6-1 and TRBJ2-7, with 7 nucleotides matching TRBD1. The V segment lost 5 bases and the J segment 2 bases; nucleotides outside the gene matches: 9. This CDR3 has 15 residues. Germline V gene lookup returns CDR1 MNHNS and CDR2 SASEGT. The CDR3 DNA follows: TGTGCCAGCAGTCTACGGGACAGCGAAGCCTACGAGCAGTACGTC. This encodes CASSLRDSEAYEQYV.